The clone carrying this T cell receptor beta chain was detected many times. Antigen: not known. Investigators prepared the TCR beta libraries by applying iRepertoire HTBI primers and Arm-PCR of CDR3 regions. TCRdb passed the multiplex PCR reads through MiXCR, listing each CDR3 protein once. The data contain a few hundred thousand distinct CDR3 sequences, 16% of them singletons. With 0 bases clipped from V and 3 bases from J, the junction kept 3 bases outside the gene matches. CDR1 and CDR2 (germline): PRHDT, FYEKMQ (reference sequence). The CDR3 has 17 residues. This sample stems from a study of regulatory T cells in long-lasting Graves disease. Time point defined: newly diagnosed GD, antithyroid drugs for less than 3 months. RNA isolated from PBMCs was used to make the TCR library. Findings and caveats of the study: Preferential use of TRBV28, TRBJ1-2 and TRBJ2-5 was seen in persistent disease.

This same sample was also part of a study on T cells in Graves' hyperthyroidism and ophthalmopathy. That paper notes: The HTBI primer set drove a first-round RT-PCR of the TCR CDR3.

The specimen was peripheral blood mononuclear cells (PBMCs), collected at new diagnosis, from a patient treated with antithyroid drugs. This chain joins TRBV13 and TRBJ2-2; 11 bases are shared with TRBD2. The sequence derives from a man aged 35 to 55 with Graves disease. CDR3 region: CASSLGTSGEHTGELFF. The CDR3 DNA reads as TGTGCCAGCAGCTTAGGGACTAGCGGGGAGCACACCGGGGAGCTGTTTTTT.